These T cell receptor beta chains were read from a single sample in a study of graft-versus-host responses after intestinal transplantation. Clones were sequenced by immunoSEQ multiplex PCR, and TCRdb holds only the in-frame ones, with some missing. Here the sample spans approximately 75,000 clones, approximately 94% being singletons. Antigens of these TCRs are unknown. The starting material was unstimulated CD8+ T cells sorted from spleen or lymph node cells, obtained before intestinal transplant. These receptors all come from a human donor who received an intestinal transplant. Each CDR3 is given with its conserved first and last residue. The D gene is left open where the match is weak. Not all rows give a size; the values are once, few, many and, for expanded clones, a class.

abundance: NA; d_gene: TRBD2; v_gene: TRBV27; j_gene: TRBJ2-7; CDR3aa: CASSLGGGSPYEQYF; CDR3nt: TGTGCCAGCAGTTTAGGGGGGGGGTCTCCCTACGAGCAGTACTTC
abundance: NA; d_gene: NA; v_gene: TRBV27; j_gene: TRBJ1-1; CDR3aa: CASSSSAPGEAFF; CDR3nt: TGTGCCAGCAGTTCCTCCGCCCCGGGGGAAGCTTTCTTT
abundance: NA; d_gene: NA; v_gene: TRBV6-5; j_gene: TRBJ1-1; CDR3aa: CASSYGGPLEAFF; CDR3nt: TGTGCCAGCAGTTACGGGGGACCCCTTGAAGCTTTCTTT
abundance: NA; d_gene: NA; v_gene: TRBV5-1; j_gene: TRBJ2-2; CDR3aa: CASSLAQGPTGELFF; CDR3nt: TGCGCCAGCAGCCTCGCGCAGGGGCCTACCGGGGAGCTGTTTTTT
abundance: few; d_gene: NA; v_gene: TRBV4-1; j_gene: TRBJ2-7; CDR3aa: CASSQDLGEQYF; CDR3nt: TGCGCCAGCAGCCAAGACCTGGGCGAGCAGTACTTC
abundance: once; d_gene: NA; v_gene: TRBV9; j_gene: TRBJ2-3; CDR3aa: CASSFRQPTDTQYF; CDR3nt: TGTGCCAGCAGCTTTAGACAGCCCACAGATACGCAGTATTTT
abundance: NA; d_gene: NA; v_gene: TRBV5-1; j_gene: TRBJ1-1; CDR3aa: CASTTSSGNTEAFF; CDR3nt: TGCGCCAGCACCACTTCGTCAGGGAACACTGAAGCTTTCTTT
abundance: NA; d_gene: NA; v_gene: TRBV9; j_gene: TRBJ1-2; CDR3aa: CASSDPGNGYTF; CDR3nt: TGTGCCAGCAGCGATCCAGGGAATGGCTACACCTTC
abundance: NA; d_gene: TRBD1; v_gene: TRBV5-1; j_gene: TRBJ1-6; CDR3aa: CASSLGQGLWSPLHF; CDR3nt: TGCGCCAGCAGCTTGGGACAGGGATTGTGGTCACCCCTCCACTTT
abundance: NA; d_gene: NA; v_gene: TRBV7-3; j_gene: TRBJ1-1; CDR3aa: CASSLGADSASGAFF; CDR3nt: TGTGCCAGCAGCTTAGGCGCGGACAGTGCCTCTGGAGCTTTCTTT
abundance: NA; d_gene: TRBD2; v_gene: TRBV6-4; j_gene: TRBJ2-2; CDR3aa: CASSDSLAGGPGELFF; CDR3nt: TGTGCCAGCAGTGACTCATTGGCGGGAGGCCCCGGGGAGCTGTTTTTT
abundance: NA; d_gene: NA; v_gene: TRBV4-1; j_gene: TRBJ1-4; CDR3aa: CASSPRGFATNEKLFF; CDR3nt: TGCGCCAGCAGCCCTCGGGGGTTCGCAACTAATGAAAAACTGTTTTTT
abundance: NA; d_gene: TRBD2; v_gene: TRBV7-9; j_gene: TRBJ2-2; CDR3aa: CASSSPLVAGVTGELFF; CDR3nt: TGTGCCAGCAGCTCACCTTTAGTAGCGGGAGTCACCGGGGAGCTGTTTTTT
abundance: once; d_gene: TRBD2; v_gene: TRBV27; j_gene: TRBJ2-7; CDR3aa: CASSQRTSGLEQYF; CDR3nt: TGTGCCAGCAGCCAAAGGACTAGCGGGCTCGAGCAGTACTTC
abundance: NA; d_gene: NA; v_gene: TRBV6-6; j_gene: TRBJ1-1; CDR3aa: CASSDRARNTEAFF; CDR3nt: TGTGCCAGCAGCGACCGGGCCCGGAACACTGAAGCTTTCTTT
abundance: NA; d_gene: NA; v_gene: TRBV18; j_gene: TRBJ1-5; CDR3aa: CASSPGGQPQHF; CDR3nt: TGTGCCAGCTCACCAGGGGGGCAGCCCCAGCATTTT
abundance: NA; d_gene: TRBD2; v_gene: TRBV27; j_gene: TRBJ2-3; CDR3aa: CASSVSGTTSTDTQYF; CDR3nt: TGTGCCAGCAGCGTGTCCGGGACTACAAGCACAGATACGCAGTATTTT
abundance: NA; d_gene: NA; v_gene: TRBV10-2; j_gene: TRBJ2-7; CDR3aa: CASSVPAGRTYEQYF; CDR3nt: TGCGCCAGCAGTGTACCCGCGGGGCGAACCTACGAGCAGTACTTC
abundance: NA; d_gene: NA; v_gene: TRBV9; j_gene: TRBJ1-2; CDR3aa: CASSVEGINYGYTF; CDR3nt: TGTGCCAGCAGCGTAGAGGGGATTAACTATGGCTACACCTTC
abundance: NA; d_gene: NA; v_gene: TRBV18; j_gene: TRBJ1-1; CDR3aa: CASSPPGWAVNTEAFF; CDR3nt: TGTGCCAGCTCACCACCGGGATGGGCGGTGAACACTGAAGCTTTCTTT
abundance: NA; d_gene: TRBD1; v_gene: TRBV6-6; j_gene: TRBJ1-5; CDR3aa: CAISNPGQGSHQPQHF; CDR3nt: TGTGCCATTTCGAACCCGGGACAGGGGTCCCATCAGCCCCAGCATTTT
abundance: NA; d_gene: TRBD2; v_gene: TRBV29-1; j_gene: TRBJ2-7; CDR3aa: CSVGSGRAYEQYF; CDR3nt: TGCAGCGTTGGGAGCGGGAGGGCCTACGAGCAGTACTTC
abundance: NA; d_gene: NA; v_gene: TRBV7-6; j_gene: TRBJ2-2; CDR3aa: CASSLNWGESTGELFF; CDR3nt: TGTGCCAGCAGCTTAAATTGGGGGGAGAGCACCGGGGAGCTGTTTTTT
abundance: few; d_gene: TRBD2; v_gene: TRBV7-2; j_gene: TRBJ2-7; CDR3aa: CASSYLAGVVEQYF; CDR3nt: TGTGCCAGCAGCTACTTAGCGGGAGTGGTCGAGCAGTACTTC
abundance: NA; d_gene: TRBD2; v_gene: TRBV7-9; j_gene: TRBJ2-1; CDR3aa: CASSHFTSSGRGKFF; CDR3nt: TGTGCCAGCAGCCATTTTACCTCTAGCGGGAGGGGGAAGTTCTTC
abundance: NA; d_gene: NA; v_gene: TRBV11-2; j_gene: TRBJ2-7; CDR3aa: CASSFITGYRVEVYEQYF; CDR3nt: TGTGCCAGCAGCTTCATAACCGGTTACAGGGTGGAAGTTTACGAGCAGTACTTC
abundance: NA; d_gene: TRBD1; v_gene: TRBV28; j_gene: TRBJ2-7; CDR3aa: CASSLGDRAPYEQYF; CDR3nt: TGTGCCAGCAGTTTAGGCGACAGGGCCCCCTACGAGCAGTACTTC
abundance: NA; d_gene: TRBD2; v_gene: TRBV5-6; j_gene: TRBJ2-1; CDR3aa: CASSLQGLAGESEQFF; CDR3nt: TGTGCCAGCAGCTTACAAGGACTAGCGGGAGAGAGTGAGCAGTTCTTC